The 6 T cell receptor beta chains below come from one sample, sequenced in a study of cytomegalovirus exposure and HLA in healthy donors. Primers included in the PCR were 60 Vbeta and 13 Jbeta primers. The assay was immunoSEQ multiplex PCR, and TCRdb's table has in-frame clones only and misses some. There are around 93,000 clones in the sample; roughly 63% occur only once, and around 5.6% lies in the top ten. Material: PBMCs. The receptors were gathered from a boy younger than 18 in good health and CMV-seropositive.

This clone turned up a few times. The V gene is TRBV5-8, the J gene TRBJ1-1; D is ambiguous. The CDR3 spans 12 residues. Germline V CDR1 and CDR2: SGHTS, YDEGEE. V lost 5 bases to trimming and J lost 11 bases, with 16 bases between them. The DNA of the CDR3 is TGTGCCAGCAGGAGGTGGAGCGCCGTGGCTTTCTTT. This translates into CASRRWSAVAFF.

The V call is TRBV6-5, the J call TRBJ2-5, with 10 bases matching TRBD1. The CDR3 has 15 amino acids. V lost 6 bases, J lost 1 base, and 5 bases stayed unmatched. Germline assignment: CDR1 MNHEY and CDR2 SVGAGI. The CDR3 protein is CASSPGTGAQETQYF. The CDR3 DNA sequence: TGTGCCAGCAGCCCCGGGACAGGGGCCCAAGAGACCCAGTACTTC.

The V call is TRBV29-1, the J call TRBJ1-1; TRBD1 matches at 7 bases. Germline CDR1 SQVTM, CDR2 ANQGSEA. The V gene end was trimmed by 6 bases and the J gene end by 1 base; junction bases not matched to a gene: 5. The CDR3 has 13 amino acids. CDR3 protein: CSVTTGPNTEAFF. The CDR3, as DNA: TGCAGCGTGACGACAGGGCCGAACACTGAAGCTTTCTTT.

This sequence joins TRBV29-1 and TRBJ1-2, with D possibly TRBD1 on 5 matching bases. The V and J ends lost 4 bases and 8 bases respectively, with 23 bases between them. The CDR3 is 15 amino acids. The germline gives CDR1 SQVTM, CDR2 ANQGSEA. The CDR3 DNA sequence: TGCAGCGTTGGTCGGCAGGGACTACCCGCTATGGGCTACACCTTC. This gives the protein CSVGRQGLPAMGYTF.

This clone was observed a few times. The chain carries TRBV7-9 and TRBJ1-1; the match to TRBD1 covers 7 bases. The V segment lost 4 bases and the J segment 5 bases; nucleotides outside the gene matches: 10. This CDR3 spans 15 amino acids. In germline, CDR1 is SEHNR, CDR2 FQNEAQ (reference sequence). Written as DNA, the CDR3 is TGTGCCAGCAGCTGGAAAACAGGGGTTTGGACTGAAGCTTTCTTT. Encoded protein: CASSWKTGVWTEAFF.

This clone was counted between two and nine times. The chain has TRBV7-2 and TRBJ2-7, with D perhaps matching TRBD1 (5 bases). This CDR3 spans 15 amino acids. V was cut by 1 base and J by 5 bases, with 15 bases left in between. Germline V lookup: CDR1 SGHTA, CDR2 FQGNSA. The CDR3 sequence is CASSLVTGATDEQYF. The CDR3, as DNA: TGTGCCAGCAGCTTAGTTACAGGCGCGACCGACGAGCAGTACTTC.